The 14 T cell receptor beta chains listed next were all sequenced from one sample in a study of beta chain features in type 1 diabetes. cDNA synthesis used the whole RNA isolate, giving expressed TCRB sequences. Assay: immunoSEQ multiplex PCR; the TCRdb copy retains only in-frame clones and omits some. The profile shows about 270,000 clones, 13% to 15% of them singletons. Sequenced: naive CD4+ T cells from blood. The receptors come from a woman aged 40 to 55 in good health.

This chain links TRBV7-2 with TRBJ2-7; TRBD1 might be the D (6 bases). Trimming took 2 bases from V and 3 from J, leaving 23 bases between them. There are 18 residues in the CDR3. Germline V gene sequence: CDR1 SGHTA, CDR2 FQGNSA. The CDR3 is CASSLIRGSSITFYEQYF. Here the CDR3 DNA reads TGTGCCAGCAGCTTAATAAGGGGGAGTTCTATCACCTTCTACGAGCAGTACTTC. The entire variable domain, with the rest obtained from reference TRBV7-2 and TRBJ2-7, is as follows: GAGVSQSPSNKVTEKGKDVELRCDPISGHTALYWYRQSLGQGLEFLIYFQGNSAPDKSGLPSDRFSAERTGGSVSTLTIQRTQQEDSAVYLCASSLIRGSSITFYEQYFGPGTRLTVT.

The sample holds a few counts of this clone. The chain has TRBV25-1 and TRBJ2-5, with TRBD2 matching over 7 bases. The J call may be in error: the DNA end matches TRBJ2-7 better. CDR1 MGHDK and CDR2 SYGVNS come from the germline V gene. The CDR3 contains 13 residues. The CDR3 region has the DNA TGTGCCAGCAGCGGACTAGGGGCCTACGAGCAGTACTTC. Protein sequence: CASSGLGAYEQYF.

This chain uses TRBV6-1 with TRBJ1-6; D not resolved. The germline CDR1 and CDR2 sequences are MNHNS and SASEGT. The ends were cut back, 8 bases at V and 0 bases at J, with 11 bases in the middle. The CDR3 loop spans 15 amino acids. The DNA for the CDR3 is TGTGCCAGCTTAGGAGCGAGCTCCTATAATTCACCCCTCCACTTT. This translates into CASLGASSYNSPLHF.

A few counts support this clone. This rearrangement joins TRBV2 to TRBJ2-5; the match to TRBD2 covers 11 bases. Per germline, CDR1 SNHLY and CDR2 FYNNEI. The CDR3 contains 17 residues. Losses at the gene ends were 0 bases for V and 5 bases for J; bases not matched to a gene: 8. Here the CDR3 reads CASSEADSGGAEETQYF. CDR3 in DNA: TGTGCCAGCAGTGAAGCCGATAGCGGGGGGGCCGAGGAGACCCAGTACTTC.

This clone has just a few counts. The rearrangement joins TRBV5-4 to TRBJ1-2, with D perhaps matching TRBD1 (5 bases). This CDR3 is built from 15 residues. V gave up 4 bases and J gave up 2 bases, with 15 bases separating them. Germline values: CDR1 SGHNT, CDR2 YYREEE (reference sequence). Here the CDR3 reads CASSAAPAGNYGYTF. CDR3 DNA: TGTGCCAGCAGCGCCGCTCCCGCAGGGAACTATGGCTACACCTTC.

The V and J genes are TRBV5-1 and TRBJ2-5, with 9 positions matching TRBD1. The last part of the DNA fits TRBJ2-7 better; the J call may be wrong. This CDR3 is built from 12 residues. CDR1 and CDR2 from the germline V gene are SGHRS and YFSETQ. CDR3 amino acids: CASRTGGDEQYF. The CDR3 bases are TGCGCCAGCAGGACAGGGGGAGACGAGCAGTACTTC.

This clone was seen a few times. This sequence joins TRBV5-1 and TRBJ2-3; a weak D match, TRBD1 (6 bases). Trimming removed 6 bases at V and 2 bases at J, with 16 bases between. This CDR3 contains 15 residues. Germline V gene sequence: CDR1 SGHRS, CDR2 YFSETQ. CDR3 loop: CASMAGGDNTDTQYF. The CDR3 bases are TGCGCCAGCATGGCGGGTGGGGACAACACAGATACGCAGTATTTT.

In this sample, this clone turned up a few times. DNA for the CDR3: TGCGCCAGCAGCCGCTCGGGATCTAATGAAAAACTGTTTTTT. Translated: CASSRSGSNEKLFF. The chain couples TRBV5-1 to TRBJ1-4; no reliable D call. Trimming stripped 4 bases from V and 3 bases from J, with 10 bases between. Germline CDR1 reads SGHRS; CDR2 reads YFSETQ. The CDR3 is 14 amino acids. Using reference TRBV5-1 and TRBJ1-4 for the parts outside the CDR3, the full variable domain is KAGVTQTPRYLIKTRGQQVTLSCSPISGHRSVSWYQQTPGQGLQFLFEYFSETQRNKGNFPGRFSGRQFSNSRSEMNVSTLELGDSALYLCASSRSGSNEKLFFGSGTQLSVL.

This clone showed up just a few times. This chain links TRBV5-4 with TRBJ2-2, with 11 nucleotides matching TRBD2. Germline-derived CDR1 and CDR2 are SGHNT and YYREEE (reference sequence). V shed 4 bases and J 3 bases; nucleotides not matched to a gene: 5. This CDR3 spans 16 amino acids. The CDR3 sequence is CASSVPGLADTGELFF. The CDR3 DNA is TGTGCCAGCAGCGTCCCGGGACTAGCGGACACCGGGGAGCTGTTTTTT.

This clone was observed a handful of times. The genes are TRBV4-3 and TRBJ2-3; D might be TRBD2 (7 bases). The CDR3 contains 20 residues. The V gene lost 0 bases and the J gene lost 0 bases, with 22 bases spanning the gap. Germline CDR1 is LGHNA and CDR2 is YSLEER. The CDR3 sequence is CASSQDWGRGFPSSTDTQYF. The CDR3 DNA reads TGCGCCAGCAGCCAAGACTGGGGGCGGGGGTTCCCATCTAGCACAGATACGCAGTATTTT.

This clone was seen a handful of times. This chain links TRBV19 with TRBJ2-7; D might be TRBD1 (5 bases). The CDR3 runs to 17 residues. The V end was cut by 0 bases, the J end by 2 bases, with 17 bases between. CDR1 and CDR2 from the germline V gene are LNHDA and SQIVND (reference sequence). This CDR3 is CASSIDLTGQTPYEQYF. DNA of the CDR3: TGTGCCAGTAGTATAGATCTTACAGGCCAGACCCCCTACGAGCAGTACTTC.

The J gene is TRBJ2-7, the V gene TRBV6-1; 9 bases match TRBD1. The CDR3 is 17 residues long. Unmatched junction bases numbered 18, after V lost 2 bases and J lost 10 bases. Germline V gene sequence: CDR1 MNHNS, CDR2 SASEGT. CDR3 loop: CASSENFRDRDNLGQYF. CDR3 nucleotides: TGTGCCAGCAGTGAAAACTTCCGGGACAGGGACAACCTGGGACAGTACTTC.

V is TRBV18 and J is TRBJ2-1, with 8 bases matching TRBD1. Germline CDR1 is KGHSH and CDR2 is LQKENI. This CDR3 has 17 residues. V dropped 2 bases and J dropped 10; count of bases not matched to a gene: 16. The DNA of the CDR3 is TGTGCCAGCTCACCATTTGGACAGGGAGGCGAGGTACGCGAGCAGTTCTTC. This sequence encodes CASSPFGQGGEVREQFF. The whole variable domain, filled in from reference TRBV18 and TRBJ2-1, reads NAGVMQNPRHLVRRRGQEARLRCSPMKGHSHVYWYRQLPEEGLKFMVYLQKENIIDESGMPKERFSAEFPKEGPSILRIQQVVRGDSAAYFCASSPFGQGGEVREQFFGPGTRLTVL.

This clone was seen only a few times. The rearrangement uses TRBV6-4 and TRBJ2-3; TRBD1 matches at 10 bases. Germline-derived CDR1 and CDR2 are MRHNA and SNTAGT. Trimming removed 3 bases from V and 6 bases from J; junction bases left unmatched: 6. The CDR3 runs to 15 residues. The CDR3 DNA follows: TGTGCCAGCAGTGATGGACAGGGGGTTGCGGATACGCAGTATTTT. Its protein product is CASSDGQGVADTQYF.